The 5 T cell receptor beta chains in this list originate from one sample, sequenced in a study of OX40 agonist ivuxolimab in advanced cancers. Clones were sequenced by immunoSEQ multiplex PCR, and TCRdb holds only the in-frame ones, with some missing. The sample lists about 99,000 clones, more than 85% occurring once. The specimen comprised CD4+ or CD8+ T cells sorted from blood, sampled in a trial of the OX40 agonist ivuxolimab. These receptor sequences come from an adult with an advanced solid tumor such as melanoma, head and neck, liver or kidney cancer.

This chain uses TRBV6-1 with TRBJ2-1, with D possibly TRBD1 on 6 matching bases. V lost 1 base and J 4 bases, leaving 14 bases between the germline ends. This CDR3 is built from 16 residues. Germline CDR1 and CDR2: MNHNS and SASEGT. The CDR3 coding sequence is TGTGCCAGCAGTGAAGGGGCGGACAGCTTGTACAATGAGCAGTTCTTC. Protein: CASSEGADSLYNEQFF.

CDR3 sequence (DNA): TGTGCCAGCAGCTTAGGTCGACTAGCGGGGCTGAACAATGAGCAGTTCTTC. This gives the protein CASSLGRLAGLNNEQFF. The chain employs TRBV11-3 and TRBJ2-1, with 11 bases matching TRBD2. Germline trimming cut 1 base from V and 5 bases from J; bases unmatched to any gene: 7. CDR1 is SGHNT, CDR2 YENEEA, per germline. The CDR3 length is 17 residues.

The chain's CDR3 is CASSPGQPPYEQYF. DNA of the CDR3: TGTGCCAGCTCACCGGGACAGCCCCCCTACGAGCAGTACTTC. The gene calls are TRBV18 and TRBJ2-7, with 7 bases lining up with TRBD1. This CDR3 contains 14 residues. V shed 3 bases, J shed 2 bases, and the junction held 4 bases outside the gene matches. CDR1 is KGHSH and CDR2 is LQKENI in the germline V gene.

V usage is TRBV28 and J usage is TRBJ2-6; D not certain. Per germline, CDR1 MDHEN and CDR2 SYDVKM. This CDR3 region has 16 residues. Trimming cost V 2 bases and J 0 bases, with 8 bases left between them. This chain's CDR3 is CASSLRAASGANVLTF. CDR3 DNA sequence: TGTGCCAGCAGTTTACGGGCAGCCTCTGGGGCCAACGTCCTGACTTTC.

The chain carries TRBV5-6 and TRBJ2-2; no reliable D call. The V gene's germline CDR1 is SGHDT and CDR2 YYEEEE. This CDR3 contains 16 residues. Trimming stripped 2 bases from V and 4 bases from J, with 15 bases between. CDR3 sequence reads: CASSFRAAPGTGELFF. In DNA, the CDR3 is TGTGCCAGCAGCTTTAGGGCGGCCCCGGGCACCGGGGAGCTGTTTTTT.